One sample yielded the 25 T cell receptor beta chains listed below, sequenced in a study of monozygotic twins with inflammatory bowel disease. TCRdb reprocessed the 5' RACE reads, keeping one entry per CDR3 protein, no DNA. This sample contains around 400,000 distinct CDR3 sequences. The sample consisted of blood. All receptors come from a human donor with ulcerative colitis or Crohn's disease, or a healthy co-twin of an affected twin (not recorded which).

The chain recombines TRBV24-1 with TRBJ1-5; checking the TCRdb D call of TRBD1 is not possible without DNA. Germline V gives CDR1 KGHDR, CDR2 SFDVKD. The CDR3 loop spans 15 amino acids. The chain's CDR3 is CAIPGQENSNQPQHF.

This chain connects TRBV2 to TRBJ1-4; checking the TCRdb D call of TRBD1 is not possible without DNA. The CDR3 covers 18 residues. The germline V gene has CDR1 SNHLY and CDR2 FYNNEI. CDR3: CASSARRPSDRRELKLFF.

The chain recombines TRBV5-1 with TRBJ2-3; the TCRdb D gene call, TRBD2, has no DNA to confirm it. Germline lookup yields CDR1 SGHRS and CDR2 YFSETQ. This CDR3 spans 15 amino acids. CDR3 residues: CASSLTAGNTDTQYF.

The rearrangement links TRBV3-1 to TRBJ2-7; no DNA is available, so the TRBD2 call from TCRdb remains unchecked. Germline V gene sequence: CDR1 LGHDT, CDR2 YNNKEL (reference sequence). The CDR3 contains 14 residues. CDR3: CASSQEGTRREQYF.

The V call is TRBV19, the J call TRBJ2-1; TCRdb reports TRBD1, a call that lacks DNA to check it against. This CDR3 is 13 amino acids long. Germline loops: CDR1 LNHDA, CDR2 SQIVND (reference sequence). CDR3 sequence reads: CASSLTGVNEQFF.

This chain connects TRBV7-3 to TRBJ2-1; without DNA, the TCRdb call of TRBD2 cannot be checked. The CDR3 totals 15 residues. Looked up from germline, CDR1 is SGHTA and CDR2 is FQGTGA. Here the CDR3 reads CASSRTSTSYNEQFF.

The chain has TRBV20-1 and TRBJ1-1; TCRdb designates TRBD1, a call that cannot be tested without DNA. Looked up from germline, CDR1 is DFQATT and CDR2 is SNEGSKA (reference sequence). This CDR3 spans 16 amino acids. Here the CDR3 reads CSAYLTGAPMNTEAFF.

The chain uses TRBV19 and TRBJ1-5. CDR1 LNHDA and CDR2 SQIVND come from the germline V gene (reference sequence). The CDR3 is 15 residues long. CDR3 protein: CASNDERGVDQPQHF.

The chain joins TRBV28 to TRBJ1-1. The CDR3 length is 15 residues. Germline loops: CDR1 MDHEN, CDR2 SYDVKM. The CDR3 reads CASSDLGAADTEAFF.

The rearrangement joins TRBV5-1 to TRBJ2-1; the D gene TCRdb calls, TRBD2, cannot be checked with no DNA. The germline gives CDR1 SGHRS, CDR2 YFSETQ. This CDR3 comprises 15 residues. CDR3 residues: CASRLGGALYNEQFF.

The chain has TRBV28 and TRBJ2-7. CDR1 and CDR2 (germline): MDHEN, SYDVKM. The CDR3 is made up of 14 amino acids. CDR3 amino acids: CASSPLGSFYEQYF.

The chain links TRBV4-2 to TRBJ2-7; TCRdb returns TRBD2, unconfirmable since there is no DNA. The CDR3 consists of 14 residues. Germline-derived CDR1 and CDR2 are LGHNA and YNFKEQ. The CDR3 sequence: CASSQVAGSYEQYF.

The gene calls are TRBV11-2 and TRBJ2-5. There are 15 residues in the CDR3. Germline V gene sequence: CDR1 SGHAT, CDR2 FQNNGV. CDR3 protein: CASSLGTVVQETQYF.

The chain has TRBV2 and TRBJ2-7. The CDR3 has 16 residues. Germline V lookup: CDR1 SNHLY, CDR2 FYNNEI. The CDR3 protein is CASSEWPGRPPYEQYF.

This rearrangement joins TRBV12-3 or TRBV12-4 to TRBJ2-7; as DNA is missing, the TRBD2 call by TCRdb cannot be tested. The CDR3 length is 17 residues. CDR3 residues: CASSQGLAGRNGHEQYF.

The CDR3 reads CASNQGPSNTEAFF. J is TRBJ1-1 and V is TRBV11-1; TCRdb names TRBD1, which stays unverified in the absence of DNA. This CDR3 is 14 amino acids long. In germline, CDR1 is SGHAT, CDR2 FQDESV (reference sequence).

This chain connects TRBV10-3 to TRBJ2-2; lacking DNA, the TRBD1 call made by TCRdb goes unchecked. There are 14 residues in the CDR3. The germline gives CDR1 ENHRY, CDR2 SYGVKD. CDR3 region: CAISRGTGTGELFF.

The J gene is TRBJ2-7, the V gene TRBV4-3; checking the TCRdb D call of TRBD1 is not possible without DNA. This CDR3 is built from 16 residues. Per the germline V gene, CDR1 is LGHNA and CDR2 is YSLEER. CDR3 sequence: CASSQARDRGSHEQYF.

The CDR3 here is CATTGGRDYGYTF. The chain recombines TRBV7-2 with TRBJ1-2; absent DNA, TCRdb's TRBD1 call cannot be checked. This CDR3 has 13 residues. Germline assignment: CDR1 SGHTA and CDR2 FQGNSA. Full variable domain (missing parts from reference TRBV7-2 and TRBJ1-2): GAGVSQSPSNKVTEKGKDVELRCDPISGHTALYWYRQSLGQGLEFLIYFQGNSAPDKSGLPSDRFSAERTGGSVSTLTIQRTQQEDSAVYLCATTGGRDYGYTFGSGTRLTVV.

This rearrangement joins TRBV14 to TRBJ2-1; TCRdb outputs TRBD2, but without DNA this stays unchecked. The germline gives CDR1 SGHDN, CDR2 FVKESK. The CDR3 spans 16 residues. The CDR3 protein is CASSQAPSGGYNEQFF.

The chain links TRBV2 to TRBJ2-7; TCRdb proposes TRBD2, but this gene call is untestable without DNA. Germline V gene sequence: CDR1 SNHLY, CDR2 FYNNEI. The CDR3 spans 15 residues. CDR3 residues: CASSEGRGLVYEQYF.

The CDR3 loop reads CASSPGSGLLNTQYF. This chain uses TRBV5-1 with TRBJ2-3; TCRdb calls TRBD1, which cannot be checked without DNA. There are 15 residues in the CDR3. In germline, CDR1 is SGHRS, CDR2 YFSETQ.

The chain recombines TRBV10-3 with TRBJ2-7. This CDR3 is built from 14 residues. Per the germline V gene, CDR1 is ENHRY and CDR2 is SYGVKD. The CDR3 is CAISPDPSSYEQYF.

The rearrangement joins TRBV5-1 to TRBJ2-2; TCRdb picks TRBD2, but there is no DNA to check that call. Germline values: CDR1 SGHRS, CDR2 YFSETQ. The CDR3 loop spans 19 amino acids. This CDR3 reads CASRQNHGGLAGNTGELFF. Drawing the rest from reference TRBV5-1 and TRBJ2-2, the complete variable domain is KAGVTQTPRYLIKTRGQQVTLSCSPISGHRSVSWYQQTPGQGLQFLFEYFSETQRNKGNFPGRFSGRQFSNSRSEMNVSTLELGDSALYLCASRQNHGGLAGNTGELFFGEGSRLTVL.

The rearrangement uses TRBV3-1 and TRBJ2-3; TCRdb names TRBD1, which stays unverified in the absence of DNA. Germline loops: CDR1 LGHDT, CDR2 YNNKEL (reference sequence). The CDR3 extends over 16 amino acids. This CDR3 reads CASSQVRGDSTDTQYF.